A single sample is the source of the 32 T cell receptor beta chains below, sequenced in a study of naive and memory T cell subsets. Study-wide results and caveats: A few larger clonotypes appeared in naive repertoires, especially CD8, possibly memory cells re-expressing CD45RA.

An equimolar mix of two oligonucleotides served as the beta constant-region primer for TRBC1 and TRBC2. Nested alpha and beta constant-region primers with the SP2 primer drove four PCR rounds on ligated cDNA. From the UMI-ligation and nested PCR reads, TCRdb called clonotypes with MiXCR, one entry per CDR3 protein. This repertoire shows over 110,000 distinct CDR3 sequences, approximately 21% found once; its top ten account for roughly 0.68%. The antigens of these receptors remain unknown. Input material: naive CD8+ T cells from blood. Receptor source: a human donor in good health.

This clonotype was detected only a few times. Here the CDR3 reads CASSQRGQGYQETQYF. CDR3 DNA: TGTGCCAGCAGCCAACGGGGACAGGGGTATCAAGAGACCCAGTACTTC. V gene TRBV14 combines with J gene TRBJ2-5, with 10 bases matching TRBD1. Germline CDR1 reads SGHDN; CDR2 reads FVKESK. The length of the CDR3 is 16 residues. The V and J ends lost 2 bases and 2 bases, in that order; junction bases with no gene match: 5.

V is TRBV29-1 and J is TRBJ2-1; D may correspond to TRBD1 or TRBD2 (5 bases each). V lost 2 bases, J lost 7 bases, and 18 bases lay in between. Germline-derived CDR1 and CDR2 are SQVTM and ANQGSEA. This CDR3 contains 15 residues. CDR3 sequence: CSVEHWGLTGNEQFF. In nucleotides, the CDR3 is TGCAGCGTTGAACACTGGGGCTTAACGGGGAATGAGCAGTTCTTC.

The J gene is TRBJ1-1, the V gene TRBV20-1, with 7 bases aligning to TRBD1. The CDR3 has 14 residues. V dropped 0 bases and J dropped 0; count of bases not matched to a gene: 1. Germline CDR1 DFQATT, CDR2 SNEGSKA (reference sequence). CDR3 amino acids: CSAREQGMNTEAFF. The CDR3 nucleotides read TGCAGTGCTAGAGAACAGGGGATGAACACTGAAGCTTTCTTT.

V is TRBV7-9 and J is TRBJ2-7; the D gene could be TRBD1 or TRBD2 (5 bases each). Germline-derived CDR1 and CDR2 are SEHNR and FQNEAQ (reference sequence). The germline V and J ends were trimmed by 1 base and 6 bases, with 10 bases remaining between them. The CDR3 runs to 13 residues. CDR3 sequence (DNA): TGTGCCAGCAGCTTAGGGGGGACCGTCGAGCAGTACTTC. Its translation is CASSLGGTVEQYF.

V usage is TRBV27 and J usage is TRBJ1-5, with D uncertain. This CDR3 has 13 amino acids. From germline, CDR1 is MNHEY and CDR2 SMNVEV (reference sequence). With 6 bases removed from V and 0 bases from J, the gap between germline ends came to 6 bases. CDR3 DNA sequence: TGTGCCAGCAGGCCGTATAGCAATCAGCCCCAGCATTTT. Residues: CASRPYSNQPQHF.

The J gene is TRBJ2-2, the V gene TRBV21-1. TRBV21-1 is assigned pseudogene status. The CDR3 has 14 amino acids. The CDR3 loop is CATKDSANTGELFF. The CDR3 DNA reads as TGTGCCACCAAGGACAGCGCGAACACCGGGGAGCTGTTTTTT.

The chain employs TRBV25-1 and TRBJ1-1, with D maybe TRBD1 (5 bases). CDR1 is MGHDK and CDR2 is SYGVNS in the germline V gene. Between the trimmed V and J ends, which lost 2 bases and 6 bases, there was a span of 25 bases. This CDR3 is 18 amino acids long. The CDR3 protein is CASSETFFDGHLNAEAFF. The CDR3 DNA is TGTGCCAGCAGTGAAACATTTTTCGACGGACATCTGAATGCTGAAGCTTTCTTT.

This clonotype was picked up a small number of times. The rearrangement joins TRBV12-3 or TRBV12-4 to TRBJ2-2; D is perhaps TRBD1 (5 bases). The germline V and J ends were trimmed by 6 bases and 3 bases, with 14 bases remaining between them. This CDR3 contains 15 residues. The CDR3 sequence is CASRAGLRHTGELFF. As DNA, the CDR3 is TGTGCCAGCAGGGCAGGGTTAAGGCACACCGGGGAGCTGTTTTTT.

This chain connects TRBV11-2 to TRBJ2-1, with 9 bases lining up with TRBD2. The CDR3 contains 16 residues. Losses at the gene ends were 5 bases for V and 0 bases for J; bases not matched to a gene: 5. CDR1 is SGHAT and CDR2 is FQNNGV in the germline V gene. The CDR3 nucleotides read TGTGCCAGCAGCCCTTTGACTAGCGGCTCCTACAATGAGCAGTTCTTC. This gives the protein CASSPLTSGSYNEQFF.

This clonotype has a handful of counts. The gene calls are TRBV4-1 and TRBJ1-1; TRBD1 agrees at 7 bases. V shed 1 base and J 0 bases; nucleotides not matched to a gene: 2. The CDR3 has 15 residues. The germline V gene has CDR1 MGHRA and CDR2 YSYEKL. The CDR3: CASSQGTGVNTEAFF. As DNA, the CDR3 is TGCGCCAGCAGCCAAGGCACAGGGGTGAACACTGAAGCTTTCTTT.

The chain couples TRBV10-2 to TRBJ2-3, with TRBD2 matching over 7 bases. Germline loops: CDR1 WSHSY, CDR2 SAAADI. The CDR3 spans 16 residues. Trimming cost V 0 bases and J 2 bases; bases outside gene matches: 5. DNA of the CDR3: TGCGCCAGCAGTGAGTCGGGACTACTTTCCACAGATACGCAGTATTTT. This gives the protein CASSESGLLSTDTQYF.

The V call is TRBV7-9, the J call TRBJ2-6; D is ambiguous. The CDR3 length is 17 residues. Germline CDR1 is SEHNR and CDR2 is FQNEAQ (reference sequence). Trimming cost V 5 bases and J 1 base, with 15 bases left between them. The CDR3, as DNA: TGTGCCAGCAGCCCTTACAATATTCCGTCTGGGGCCAACGTCCTGACTTTC. Translating gives CASSPYNIPSGANVLTF.

This clonotype has a handful of counts. The V call is TRBV6-1, the J call TRBJ2-1; D is possibly TRBD2 (6 bases). The CDR3 totals 12 residues. V was trimmed by 4 bases and J by 9 bases, leaving 10 bases between them. CDR1 is MNHNS, CDR2 SASEGT, per germline. CDR3 bases: TGTGCCAGCAGTGGCGTGGGGGGTGAGCAGTTCTTC. Amino acid sequence: CASSGVGGEQFF.

This clonotype has at least ten counts. The chain has TRBV20-1 and TRBJ1-1; D uncertain. Germline CDR1 and CDR2: DFQATT and SNEGSKA (reference sequence). Trimming removed 0 bases from V and 0 bases from J, with 11 bases in between. The CDR3 runs to 15 residues. CDR3 bases: TGCAGTGCTAGAGATCTTTCAGAGATGAACACTGAAGCTTTCTTT. Residues: CSARDLSEMNTEAFF.

This clonotype was counted only a few times. The rearrangement links TRBV2 to TRBJ1-2; D is unresolved. CDR1 and CDR2 from the germline V gene are SNHLY and FYNNEI. The V gene lost 11 bases and the J gene lost 2 bases, with 15 bases spanning the gap. CDR3 length: 13 residues. The CDR3 region has the DNA TGTGCCCGACTGTCACAGTTCAACTATGGCTACACCTTC. The encoded protein is CARLSQFNYGYTF.

This chain links TRBV12-3 or TRBV12-4 with TRBJ2-3, with no clear D. This CDR3 region has 16 residues. V was trimmed by 3 bases and J by 2 bases, leaving 15 bases between them. The CDR3 spells CASSFPESDNTDTQYF. The CDR3 DNA reads TGTGCCAGCAGTTTCCCGGAAAGCGATAACACAGATACGCAGTATTTT.

V gene TRBV7-3 combines with J gene TRBJ2-7, with 8 bases lining up with TRBD2. This CDR3 spans 15 amino acids. J was trimmed by 3 bases and V by 3 bases; bases with no gene match: 7. Germline CDR1 and CDR2: SGHTA and FQGTGA. The CDR3 reads CASSLGPGRVYEQYF. The CDR3 DNA reads TGTGCCAGCAGCTTGGGTCCCGGGAGGGTCTACGAGCAGTACTTC.

In this sample, this clonotype turned up a few times. The chain couples TRBV28 to TRBJ2-7; D remains unclear. CDR1 and CDR2 (germline): MDHEN, SYDVKM. The V and J ends lost 3 bases and 1 base respectively, with 13 bases between them. The CDR3 runs 15 residues. DNA for the CDR3: TGTGCCAGCAGTTTCCCTCCTCGCGGATCCTACGAGCAGTACTTC. This codes for CASSFPPRGSYEQYF.

The V call is TRBV5-6, the J call TRBJ2-1, with unresolved D. The CDR3 length is 16 residues. Germline V CDR1 and CDR2: SGHDT, YYEEEE. V was shortened by 0 bases and J by 0 bases, with 10 bases between the two germline ends. The CDR3 nucleotides are TGTGCCAGCAGCTTGGAGAGGTCGAGCTCCTACAATGAGCAGTTCTTC. Translating it yields CASSLERSSSYNEQFF.

This clonotype occurred a few times. The CDR3 sequence is CASKGGAYEQYF. As DNA, the CDR3 is TGTGCCAGCAAAGGAGGGGCCTACGAGCAGTACTTC. The rearrangement links TRBV27 to TRBJ2-7, with D perhaps TRBD2 (6 bases). This CDR3 has 12 residues. Per the germline V gene, CDR1 is MNHEY and CDR2 is SMNVEV (reference sequence). Trimming removed 7 bases at V and 2 bases at J, with 9 bases between.

This chain links TRBV25-1 with TRBJ2-7, with 9 bases that match TRBD1. This CDR3 spans 14 amino acids. The trim removed 1 base at V and 8 bases at J, leaving 6 bases unmatched. Per the germline V gene, CDR1 is MGHDK and CDR2 is SYGVNS. The CDR3 loop reads CASSEWGTGTQQYF. Here the CDR3 DNA reads TGTGCCAGCAGTGAATGGGGGACAGGGACCCAGCAGTACTTC.

V usage is TRBV28 and J usage is TRBJ2-7; tentatively, D is TRBD2 (5 bases). Looked up from germline, CDR1 is MDHEN and CDR2 is SYDVKM. This CDR3 is 14 amino acids long. Trimming took off 4 bases at V and 5 bases at J, with 15 bases between the two ends. CDR3 sequence: CASSSSRTPNEQYF. DNA of the CDR3: TGTGCCAGCAGTTCCTCCCGGACTCCTAACGAGCAGTACTTC. The whole variable domain, filled in from reference TRBV28 and TRBJ2-7, reads DVKVTQSSRYLVKRTGEKVFLECVQDMDHENMFWYRQDPGLGLRLIYFSYDVKMKEKGDIPEGYSVSREKKERFSLILESASTNQTSMYLCASSSSRTPNEQYFGPGTRLTVT.

This clonotype was seen a few times. This chain uses TRBV15 with TRBJ2-2; D is ambiguous. This CDR3 comprises 18 residues. Germline V gene data show CDR1 as LNHNV and CDR2 as YYDKDF (reference sequence). V gave up 3 bases and J gave up 4 bases, with 21 bases separating them. Here the CDR3 reads CATSRDGVVGKPTGELFF. CDR3 DNA sequence: TGTGCCACCAGCAGGGATGGGGTTGTAGGGAAGCCCACCGGGGAGCTGTTTTTT.

The chain employs TRBV6-6 and TRBJ2-7; D is ambiguous. The CDR3 length is 16 residues. Looked up from germline, CDR1 is MNHNY and CDR2 is SVGAGI (reference sequence). The V end lost 0 bases, the J end lost 0 bases, and 12 bases lay between the germline ends. The CDR3 sequence: CASSYSPRPDSYEQYF. The DNA for the CDR3 is TGTGCCAGCAGTTACTCGCCACGTCCGGACTCCTACGAGCAGTACTTC.

The J gene is TRBJ2-3, the V gene TRBV5-6; D is unresolved. The CDR3 length is 16 residues. Germline CDR1 is SGHDT and CDR2 is YYEEEE. V was clipped by 3 bases and J by 2 bases, with 16 bases between them. DNA for the CDR3: TGTGCCAGCAGCTCGGTTCTCACGGAGCCCACAGATACGCAGTATTTT. It is translated as CASSSVLTEPTDTQYF.

The chain links TRBV28 to TRBJ2-1; weak D call: TRBD2 (6 bases). Trimming left V 7 bases short and J 8 bases short, with 15 bases between. The CDR3 runs 13 residues. Germline V lookup: CDR1 MDHEN, CDR2 SYDVKM. The CDR3: CASTRGEGDEQFF. The CDR3, as DNA: TGTGCCAGCACCCGCGGGGAAGGGGATGAGCAGTTCTTC.

A single count supports this clonotype. This sequence joins TRBV19 and TRBJ2-1; tentative D call: TRBD2 (5 bases). Germline CDR1 and CDR2: LNHDA and SQIVND (reference sequence). This CDR3 comprises 13 residues. Trimming took 3 bases from V and 8 from J, leaving 11 bases between them. The DNA for the CDR3 is TGTGCCAGTAGTATTAGAGGAGGCGATGAGCAGTTCTTC. Translation gives CASSIRGGDEQFF.

The chain recombines TRBV30 with TRBJ1-1, with no clear D. This CDR3 has 13 amino acids. V lost 2 bases and J lost 0, with 7 bases in between. Germline loops: CDR1 GTSNPN, CDR2 SVGIG (reference sequence). This chain's CDR3 is CAWSTGLNTEAFF. Here the CDR3 DNA reads TGTGCCTGGAGTACGGGGTTGAACACTGAAGCTTTCTTT.

This clonotype was observed a few times. V is TRBV6-6 and J is TRBJ1-2; unclear D gene. The length of the CDR3 is 13 residues. Trimming shortened V by 0 bases and J by 7 bases, and 9 bases separated the two germline ends. Looked up from germline, CDR1 is MNHNY and CDR2 is SVGAGI (reference sequence). The CDR3 reads CASSYSGGGGYTF. As DNA, the CDR3 is TGTGCCAGCAGTTACTCAGGAGGAGGTGGCTACACCTTC.

This clonotype has only a few counts. The chain couples TRBV12-3 or TRBV12-4 to TRBJ2-1, with 7 bases lining up with TRBD2. V shed 6 bases and J 4 bases; nucleotides not matched to a gene: 9. CDR3 length: 15 amino acids. Written as DNA, the CDR3 is TGTGCCAGCAGCCCGGGGGAGGGATTATACAATGAGCAGTTCTTC. Protein: CASSPGEGLYNEQFF.

In its sample, this clonotype was seen a few times. V gene TRBV27 combines with J gene TRBJ2-7, with D unclear. Trimming shortened V by 5 bases and J by 6 bases, and 8 bases separated the two germline ends. The CDR3 sequence is 11 residues long. Germline CDR1 is MNHEY and CDR2 is SMNVEV (reference sequence). DNA of the CDR3: TGTGCCAGCAGTACCCCCCTCGAGCAGTACTTC. Translation: CASSTPLEQYF.

This clonotype was observed a handful of times. The J gene is TRBJ2-7, the V gene TRBV6-2 or TRBV6-3; 8 positions agree with TRBD2. CDR1 and CDR2 (germline): MNHEY, SVGEGT. This CDR3 region has 15 residues. V trimming: 5 bases; J trimming: 6 bases; junction bases outside the gene matches: 12. CDR3 sequence reads: CASSPRREVEFEQYF. In nucleotides, the CDR3 is TGTGCCAGCAGTCCGCGGCGGGAGGTAGAATTCGAGCAGTACTTC.